This passage covers 20 T cell receptor beta chains from one sample sequenced in a study of T cell responses to AZD1222 COVID-19 vaccine. Measured with immunoSEQ multiplex PCR; TCRdb has only the in-frame clones, and not every one. Counted here are more than 85,000 clones, around 87% occurring once; the ten biggest clones make up around 4.8%. Source: peripheral blood, taken on day 0 of AZD1222 vaccination. These receptors all come from an adult in good health.

The V call is TRBV4-1, the J call TRBJ2-7, with TRBD1 matching 7 bases. This CDR3 comprises 16 residues. V lost 5 bases, J lost 2 bases, and 12 bases stayed unmatched. Germline V gene sequence: CDR1 MGHRA, CDR2 YSYEKL. In DNA, the CDR3 is TGCGCCAGCAGCTTTCAGGGGCCGGGACAGACCTACGAGCAGTACTTC. As protein: CASSFQGPGQTYEQYF.

This rearrangement joins TRBV6-1 to TRBJ1-3; the D is unclear. V was clipped by 2 bases and J by 5 bases, with 7 bases between them. The CDR3 consists of 13 residues. CDR1 is MNHNS and CDR2 is SASEGT in the germline V gene. The CDR3 loop is CASSEYARNTIYF. In DNA form, the CDR3 reads TGTGCCAGCAGTGAATATGCTCGAAACACCATATATTTT.

The chain carries TRBV30 and TRBJ1-1; D is ambiguous. CDR3 length equals 11 residues. CDR1 GTSNPN and CDR2 SVGIG come from the germline V gene (reference sequence). Trimming left V 4 bases short and J 8 bases short, with 11 bases between. CDR3 loop: CAWISAAEAFF. The CDR3 bases are TGTGCCTGGATCTCGGCAGCGGAAGCTTTCTTT.

In its sample, this clone was seen once. The chain uses TRBV4-1 and TRBJ2-1, with TRBD2 matching over 7 bases. Per the germline V gene, CDR1 is MGHRA and CDR2 is YSYEKL. After removal of 4 bases from V and 6 bases from J, the junction contained 9 bases not matched to a gene. CDR3 size: 15 residues. In DNA form, the CDR3 reads TGCGCCAGCAGCCTCCAAGCGGGGACGGGCAATGAGCAGTTCTTC. Residues: CASSLQAGTGNEQFF.

The sample holds one count of this clone. V and J are TRBV2 and TRBJ1-3; TRBD1 aligns across 8 bases. Germline CDR1 is SNHLY and CDR2 is FYNNEI. The CDR3 consists of 15 residues. Trimming took 4 bases from V and 3 from J; bases not matched to a gene: 5. CDR3 residues: CASSGRTGFGNTIYF. CDR3 in DNA: TGTGCCAGCAGTGGAAGGACAGGGTTTGGAAACACCATATATTTT.

This chain uses TRBV19 with TRBJ1-2; 11 bases match TRBD1. CDR3 length: 16 amino acids. In germline, CDR1 is LNHDA, CDR2 SQIVND (reference sequence). The trim removed 6 bases at V and 4 bases at J, leaving 10 bases unmatched. As DNA, the CDR3 is TGTGCCAGTAGCCGCGCCGGGACAGGGGGGGCCTATGGCTACACCTTC. Translated, it gives CASSRAGTGGAYGYTF.

The V call is TRBV24-1, the J call TRBJ2-2; the match to TRBD1 covers 7 bases. CDR3 length: 14 amino acids. V trimming: 7 bases; J trimming: 7 bases; junction bases outside the gene matches: 8. Germline CDR1 is KGHDR and CDR2 is SFDVKD. CDR3: CATRPPGGGGELFF. DNA for the CDR3: TGTGCCACCAGACCTCCAGGGGGTGGCGGGGAGCTGTTTTTT.

V is TRBV25-1 and J is TRBJ1-3; D not resolved. V lost 6 bases to trimming and J lost 4 bases, with 10 bases between them. Germline loops: CDR1 MGHDK, CDR2 SYGVNS. The CDR3 contains 13 residues. DNA for the CDR3: TGTGCCAGCAGGGTTAACGTGGGAAACACCATATATTTT. Translated: CASRVNVGNTIYF.

V is TRBV6-4 and J is TRBJ2-1; 14 positions match TRBD2. Trimming removed 6 bases from V and 5 bases from J; junction bases left unmatched: 6. The CDR3 has 16 residues. Germline values: CDR1 MRHNA, CDR2 SNTAGT. CDR3 DNA: TGTGCCAGCAGCCGACTAGCGGGAGGGCCAAACAATGAGCAGTTCTTC. It specifies CASSRLAGGPNNEQFF.

The chain recombines TRBV19 with TRBJ1-5; possibly TRBD1 for D (5 bases). Trimming removed 7 bases from V and 7 bases from J, with 11 bases in between. Germline V CDR1 and CDR2: LNHDA, SQIVND (reference sequence). The CDR3 totals 12 residues. CDR3 nucleotide sequence: TGTGCCAGTACGGGGGTAGGGCAGCCCCAGCATTTT. This gives the protein CASTGVGQPQHF.

The V call is TRBV7-2, the J call TRBJ2-1, with 11 bases fitting TRBD1. The CDR3 has 15 amino acids. The V gene end was trimmed by 5 bases and the J gene end by 7 bases; junction bases not matched to a gene: 7. The germline V gene encodes CDR1 SGHTA and CDR2 FQGNSA. CDR3 sequence reads: CASSPGQGAWNEQFF. The CDR3 bases are TGTGCCAGCAGCCCCGGACAGGGGGCATGGAATGAGCAGTTCTTC.

This clone has more than one count but fewer than ten. The chain links TRBV27 to TRBJ1-2; 10 nucleotides agree with TRBD1. CDR1 MNHEY and CDR2 SMNVEV come from the germline V gene (reference sequence). The CDR3 has 12 amino acids. V shed 10 bases, J shed 9 bases, and the junction held 8 bases outside the gene matches. The CDR3 DNA sequence: TGTGCCACCCAGGACAGGGGGGGCAGCTACACCTTC. Translation: CATQDRGGSYTF.

The sample holds one count of this clone. The V call is TRBV25-1, the J call TRBJ2-7, with 9 bases fitting TRBD1. The J segment lost 1 base and the V segment lost 3 bases, leaving 10 bases of the junction unmatched. Germline V gives CDR1 MGHDK, CDR2 SYGVNS. The CDR3 sequence is 17 residues long. The CDR3 coding sequence is TGTGCCAGCAGTGAGATCGGTTCCGGGACAGGGTCCTACGAGCAGTACTTC. It yields the protein CASSEIGSGTGSYEQYF.

The chain couples TRBV23-1 to TRBJ2-7; possibly TRBD1 for D (6 bases). TRBV23-1 qualifies as an ORF whose function is uncertain. Trimming removed 4 bases from V and 4 bases from J, with 17 bases in between. The CDR3 consists of 15 residues. The CDR3 coding sequence is TGCGCCAGCAGTCGGGTTCCGGGACACGAGTACGAGCAGTACTTC. Encoded protein: CASSRVPGHEYEQYF.

This chain joins TRBV4-1 and TRBJ1-2, with 9 positions matching TRBD1. This CDR3 is built from 16 residues. J lost 6 bases, V lost 2 bases, and 10 bases had no gene match. Germline V gene lookup returns CDR1 MGHRA and CDR2 YSYEKL. The CDR3 spells CASSQPGQGPADGYTF. CDR3 DNA: TGCGCCAGCAGCCAACCGGGACAGGGACCTGCTGATGGCTACACCTTC.

The chain couples TRBV7-9 to TRBJ1-2; maybe TRBD1 (6 bases). V dropped 5 bases and J dropped 4 bases, with 17 bases sitting between them. There are 15 residues in the CDR3. Looked up from germline, CDR1 is SEHNR and CDR2 is FQNEAQ (reference sequence). CDR3: CASSLEGDIGYGYTF. The CDR3, as DNA: TGTGCCAGCAGCCTAGAGGGGGACATCGGCTATGGCTACACCTTC.

This sequence joins TRBV7-9 and TRBJ2-1; 8 nucleotides agree with TRBD2. CDR3 length equals 15 residues. V shed 3 bases, J shed 5 bases, and the junction held 6 bases outside the gene matches. CDR1 SEHNR and CDR2 FQNEAQ come from the germline V gene (reference sequence). The CDR3: CASSFPGGANNEQFF. The CDR3 DNA reads as TGTGCCAGCAGCTTCCCCGGGGGGGCGAACAATGAGCAGTTCTTC.

This chain connects TRBV25-1 to TRBJ2-4; D possibly corresponds to TRBD2 (5 bases). V was trimmed by 4 bases and J by 9 bases, leaving 7 bases between them. The germline gives CDR1 MGHDK, CDR2 SYGVNS. The CDR3 is 11 residues long. The CDR3 DNA follows: TGTGCCAGCAGTGGTGGAGGCATTCAGTACTTC. Encoded protein: CASSGGGIQYF.

J is TRBJ2-3 and V is TRBV7-9, with D unclear. CDR1 and CDR2 from the germline V gene are SEHNR and FQNEAQ (reference sequence). Trimming pared 3 bases from V and 4 bases from J, leaving 11 bases between. This CDR3 comprises 14 residues. Written as DNA, the CDR3 is TGTGCCAGCAGCTTCATTTTAAGACCAGATACGCAGTATTTT. Amino acid sequence: CASSFILRPDTQYF.

This clone was seen just once. The rearrangement uses TRBV29-1 and TRBJ1-4; 10 bases align to TRBD1. Germline loops: CDR1 SQVTM, CDR2 ANQGSEA. The CDR3 runs to 15 residues. Trimming removed 0 bases from V and 8 bases from J; junction bases left unmatched: 6. The CDR3 region is CSVEDGTGDGEKLFF. The CDR3 nucleotides read TGCAGCGTTGAAGATGGGACAGGGGACGGAGAAAAACTGTTTTTT.